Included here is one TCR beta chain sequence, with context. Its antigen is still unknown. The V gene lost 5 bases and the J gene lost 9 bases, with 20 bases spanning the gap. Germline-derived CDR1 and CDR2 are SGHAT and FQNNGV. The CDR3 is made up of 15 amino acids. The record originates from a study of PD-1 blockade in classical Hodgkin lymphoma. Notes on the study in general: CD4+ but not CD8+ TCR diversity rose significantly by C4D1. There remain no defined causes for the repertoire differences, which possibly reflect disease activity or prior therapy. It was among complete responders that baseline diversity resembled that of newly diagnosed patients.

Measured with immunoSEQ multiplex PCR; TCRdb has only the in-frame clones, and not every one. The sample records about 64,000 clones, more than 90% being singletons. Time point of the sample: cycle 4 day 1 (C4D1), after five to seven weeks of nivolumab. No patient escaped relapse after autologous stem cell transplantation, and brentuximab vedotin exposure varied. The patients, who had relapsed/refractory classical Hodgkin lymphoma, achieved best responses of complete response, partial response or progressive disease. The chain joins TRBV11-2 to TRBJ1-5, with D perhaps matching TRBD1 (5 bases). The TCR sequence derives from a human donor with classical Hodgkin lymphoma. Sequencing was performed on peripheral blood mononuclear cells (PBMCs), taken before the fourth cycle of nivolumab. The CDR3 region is CASSPGYGDRLPQHF. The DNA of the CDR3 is TGTGCCAGCAGCCCAGGGTATGGGGACCGCTTGCCCCAGCATTTT.